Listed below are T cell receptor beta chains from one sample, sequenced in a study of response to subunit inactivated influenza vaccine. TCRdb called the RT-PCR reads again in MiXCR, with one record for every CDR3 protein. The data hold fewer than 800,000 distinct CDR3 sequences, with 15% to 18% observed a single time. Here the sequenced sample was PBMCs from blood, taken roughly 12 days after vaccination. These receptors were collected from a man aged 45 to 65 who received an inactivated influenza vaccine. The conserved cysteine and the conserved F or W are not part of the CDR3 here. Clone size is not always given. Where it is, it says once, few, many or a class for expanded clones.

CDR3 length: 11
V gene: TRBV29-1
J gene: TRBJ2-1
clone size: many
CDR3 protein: SVKGLAGFEQF

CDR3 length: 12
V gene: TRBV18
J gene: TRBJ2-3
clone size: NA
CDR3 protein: ASSPRELTDTQY

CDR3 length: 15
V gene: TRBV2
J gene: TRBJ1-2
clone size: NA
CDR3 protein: ASSGPGQGATFYGYT

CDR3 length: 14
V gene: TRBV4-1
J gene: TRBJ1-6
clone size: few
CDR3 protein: ASSQAMGTVNSPLH

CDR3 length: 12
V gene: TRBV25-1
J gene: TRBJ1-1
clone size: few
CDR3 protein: ASSEYPTGASAF

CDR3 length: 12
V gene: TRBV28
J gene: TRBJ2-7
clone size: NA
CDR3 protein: ASQRLRTEYEQY

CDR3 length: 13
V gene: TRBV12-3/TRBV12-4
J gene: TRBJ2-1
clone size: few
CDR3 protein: ASSFGGLSYNEQF

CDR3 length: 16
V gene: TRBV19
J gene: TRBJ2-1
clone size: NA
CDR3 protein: ASSIRTEMPRPKPWQF

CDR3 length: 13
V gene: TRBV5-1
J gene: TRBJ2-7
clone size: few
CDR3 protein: ASSLATGSPYEQY

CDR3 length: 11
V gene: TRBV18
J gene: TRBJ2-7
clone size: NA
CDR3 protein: ASSSRGENEQY

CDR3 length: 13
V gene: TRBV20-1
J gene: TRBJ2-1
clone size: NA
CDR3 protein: SARGRLAGVNEQF

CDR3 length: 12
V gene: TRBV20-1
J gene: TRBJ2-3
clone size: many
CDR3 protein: SAAQGSSTDTQY

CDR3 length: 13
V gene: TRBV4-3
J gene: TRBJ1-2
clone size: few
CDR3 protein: ASSQVLQGAGGYT

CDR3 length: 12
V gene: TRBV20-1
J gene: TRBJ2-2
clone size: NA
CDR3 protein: SATDQGYTGELF

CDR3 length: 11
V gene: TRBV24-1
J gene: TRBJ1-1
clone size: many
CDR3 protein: ATSDLGDREAF

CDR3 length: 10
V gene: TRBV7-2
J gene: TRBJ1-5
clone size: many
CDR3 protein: ASTDSNQPQH

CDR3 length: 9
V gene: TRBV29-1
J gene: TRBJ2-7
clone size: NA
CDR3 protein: SVGTRGYSY

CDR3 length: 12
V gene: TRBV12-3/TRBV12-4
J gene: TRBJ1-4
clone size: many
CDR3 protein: ASSLGTVNEKLF

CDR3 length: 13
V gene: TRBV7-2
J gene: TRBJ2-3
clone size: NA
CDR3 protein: ASSLAQGNTDTQY

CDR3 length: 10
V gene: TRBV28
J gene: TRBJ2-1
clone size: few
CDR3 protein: ASRASGNEQF

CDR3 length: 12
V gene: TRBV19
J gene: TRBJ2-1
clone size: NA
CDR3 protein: ASSSLAGDNEQF

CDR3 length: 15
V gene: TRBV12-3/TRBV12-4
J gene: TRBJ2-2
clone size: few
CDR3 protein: ASSFPGGDSNTGELF

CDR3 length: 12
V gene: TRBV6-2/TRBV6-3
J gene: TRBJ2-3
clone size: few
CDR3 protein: ASSWGTLTDTQY

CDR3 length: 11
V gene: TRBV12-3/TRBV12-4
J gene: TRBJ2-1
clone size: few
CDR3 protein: ASSLDTTFEQF

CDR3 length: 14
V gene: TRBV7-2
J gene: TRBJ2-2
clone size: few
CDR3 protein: ASSLKLAGGPGELF

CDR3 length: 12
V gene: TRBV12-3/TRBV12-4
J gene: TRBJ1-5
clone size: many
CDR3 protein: ASSLSRREQPQH

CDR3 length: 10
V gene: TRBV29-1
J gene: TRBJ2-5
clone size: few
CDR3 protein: SVGGSPETQY

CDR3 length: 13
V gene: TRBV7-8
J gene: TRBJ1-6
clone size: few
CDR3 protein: ASSLARDYNSPLH

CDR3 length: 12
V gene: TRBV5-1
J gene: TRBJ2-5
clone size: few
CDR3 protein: ASSQMSSQETQY

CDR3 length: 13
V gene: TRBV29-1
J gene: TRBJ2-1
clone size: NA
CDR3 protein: SVEWDRRLYNEQF

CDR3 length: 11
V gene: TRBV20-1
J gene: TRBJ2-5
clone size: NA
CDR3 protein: SAKLTGGETQY

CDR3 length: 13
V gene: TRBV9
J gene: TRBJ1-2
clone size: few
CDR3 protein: ASSVSGTPNYGYT

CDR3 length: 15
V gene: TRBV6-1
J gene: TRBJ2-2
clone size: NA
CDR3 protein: ASSLDRGTIGTGELF

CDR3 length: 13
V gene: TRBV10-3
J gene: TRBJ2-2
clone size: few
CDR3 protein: AIPTSGGVTGELF

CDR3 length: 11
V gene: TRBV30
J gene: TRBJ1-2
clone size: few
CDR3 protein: AGQGAGDYGYT

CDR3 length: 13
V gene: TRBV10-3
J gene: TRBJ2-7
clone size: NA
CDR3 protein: AISDRQGISYEQY

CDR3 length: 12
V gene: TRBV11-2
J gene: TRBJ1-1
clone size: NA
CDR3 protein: ASSLVVGGTEAF

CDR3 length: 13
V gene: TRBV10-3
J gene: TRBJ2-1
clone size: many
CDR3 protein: AIRPTGTGYNEQF

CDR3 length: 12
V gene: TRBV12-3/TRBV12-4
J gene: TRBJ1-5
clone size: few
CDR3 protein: ASSLGVAGQPQH

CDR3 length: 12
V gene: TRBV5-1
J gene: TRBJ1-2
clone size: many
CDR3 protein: ASSKGQNNYGYT

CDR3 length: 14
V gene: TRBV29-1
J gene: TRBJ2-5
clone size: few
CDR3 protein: SVVLRVTGFQETQY

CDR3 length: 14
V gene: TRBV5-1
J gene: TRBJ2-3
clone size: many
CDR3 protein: ASSISTSGSADTQY

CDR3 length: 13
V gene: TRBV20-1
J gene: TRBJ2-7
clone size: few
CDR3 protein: SAKGLAGASSEQY

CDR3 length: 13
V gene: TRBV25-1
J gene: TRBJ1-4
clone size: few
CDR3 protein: ASSNDREVVEKLF

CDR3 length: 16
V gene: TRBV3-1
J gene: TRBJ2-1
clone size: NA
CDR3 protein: ASSQGPMTGAIHNEQF

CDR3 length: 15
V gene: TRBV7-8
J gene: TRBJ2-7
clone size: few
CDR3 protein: ASSLAWPDRGSYEQY

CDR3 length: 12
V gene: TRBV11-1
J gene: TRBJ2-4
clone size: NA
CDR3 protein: ASSLQGTKNIQY

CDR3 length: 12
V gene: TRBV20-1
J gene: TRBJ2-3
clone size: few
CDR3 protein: SARLAGALGTQY

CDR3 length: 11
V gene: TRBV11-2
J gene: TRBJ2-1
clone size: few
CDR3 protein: ASSIGQEDEQF

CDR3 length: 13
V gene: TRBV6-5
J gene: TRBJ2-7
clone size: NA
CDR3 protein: ASSYGRTAAYEQY